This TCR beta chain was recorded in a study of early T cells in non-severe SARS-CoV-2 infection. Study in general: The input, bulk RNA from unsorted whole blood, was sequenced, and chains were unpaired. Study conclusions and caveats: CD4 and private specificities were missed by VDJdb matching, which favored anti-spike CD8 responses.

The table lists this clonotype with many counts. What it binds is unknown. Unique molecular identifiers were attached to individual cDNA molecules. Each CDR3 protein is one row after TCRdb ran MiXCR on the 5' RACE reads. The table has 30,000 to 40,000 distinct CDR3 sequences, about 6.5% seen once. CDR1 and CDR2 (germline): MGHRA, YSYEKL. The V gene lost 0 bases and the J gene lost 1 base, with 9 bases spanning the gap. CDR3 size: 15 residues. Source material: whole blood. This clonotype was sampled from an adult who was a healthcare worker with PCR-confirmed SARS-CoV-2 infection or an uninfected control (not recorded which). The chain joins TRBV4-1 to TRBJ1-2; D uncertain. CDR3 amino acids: CASSQDNGINYGYTF. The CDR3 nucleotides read TGCGCCAGCAGCCAAGATAACGGGATTAACTATGGCTACACCTTC.